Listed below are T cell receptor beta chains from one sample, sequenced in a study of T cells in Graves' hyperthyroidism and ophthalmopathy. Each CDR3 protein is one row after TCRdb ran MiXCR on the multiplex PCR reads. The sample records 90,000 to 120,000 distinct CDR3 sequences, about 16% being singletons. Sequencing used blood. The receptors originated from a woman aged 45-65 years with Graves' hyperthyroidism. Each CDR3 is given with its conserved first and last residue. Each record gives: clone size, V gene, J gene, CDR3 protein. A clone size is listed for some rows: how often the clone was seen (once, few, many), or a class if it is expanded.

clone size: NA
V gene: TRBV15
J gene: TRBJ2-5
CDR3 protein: CATSRDTGGQETQYF

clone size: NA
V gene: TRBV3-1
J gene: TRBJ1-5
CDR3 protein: CASSQNGGNGNQPQHF

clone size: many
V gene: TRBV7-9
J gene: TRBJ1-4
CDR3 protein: CASSLEQGQKLFF

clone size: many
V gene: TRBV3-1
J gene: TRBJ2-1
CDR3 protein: CASSQELAGEGEQFF

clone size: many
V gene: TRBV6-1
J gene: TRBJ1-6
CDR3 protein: CASSPQGAVDSPLHF

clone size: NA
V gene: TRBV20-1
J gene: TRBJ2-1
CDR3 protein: CSARDDRGLGNEQFF

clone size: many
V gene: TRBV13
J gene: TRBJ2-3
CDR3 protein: CASSSRGQTSGTVTDTQYF

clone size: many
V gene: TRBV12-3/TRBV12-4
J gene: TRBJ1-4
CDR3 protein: CASTDVAGAEKLFF

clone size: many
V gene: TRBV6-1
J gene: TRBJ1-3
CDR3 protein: CASIQGASLGNTIYF

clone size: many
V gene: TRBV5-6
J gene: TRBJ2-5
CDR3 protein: CASSPRRQQETQYF

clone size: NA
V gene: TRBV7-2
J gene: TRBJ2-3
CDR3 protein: CASSLVVSAQYF

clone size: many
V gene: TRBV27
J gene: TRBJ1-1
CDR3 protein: CASSLSGRLSMNTEAFF

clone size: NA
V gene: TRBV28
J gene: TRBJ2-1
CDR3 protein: CASSLLGLAGINEQFF

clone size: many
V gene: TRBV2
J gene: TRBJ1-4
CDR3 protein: CASSEQGAREKLFF

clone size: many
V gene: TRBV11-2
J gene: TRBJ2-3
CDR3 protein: CASSFRGFTSTDTQYF

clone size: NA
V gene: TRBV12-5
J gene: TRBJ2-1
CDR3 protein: CASGLVLAGYNEQFF

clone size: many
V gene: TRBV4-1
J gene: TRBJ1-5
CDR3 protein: CASSQDLTGANQPQHF

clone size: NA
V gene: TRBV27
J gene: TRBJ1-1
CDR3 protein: CASSSPLTSEAFF

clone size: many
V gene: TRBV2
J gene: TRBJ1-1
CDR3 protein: CASSVPDRGDTEAFF

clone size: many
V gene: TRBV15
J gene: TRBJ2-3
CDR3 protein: CATSVHTDTQYF

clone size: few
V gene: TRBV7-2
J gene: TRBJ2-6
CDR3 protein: CASSLEGSPSGANVLTF

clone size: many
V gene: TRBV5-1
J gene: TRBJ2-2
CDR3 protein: CASSSRTSGRADGELFF

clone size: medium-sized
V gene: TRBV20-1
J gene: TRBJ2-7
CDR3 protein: CSARGRGGHEQYF

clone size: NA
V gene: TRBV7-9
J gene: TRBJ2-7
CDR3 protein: CASSLRSDEQYF

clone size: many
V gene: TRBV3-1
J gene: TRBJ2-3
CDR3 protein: CASSHKLRSAGESDTQYF

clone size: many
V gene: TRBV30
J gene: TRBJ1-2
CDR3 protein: CAWSRGDYGYTF

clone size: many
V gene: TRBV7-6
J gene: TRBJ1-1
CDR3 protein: CASSLEDWGVNTEAFF